What follows are 11 T cell receptor beta chains derived from one specimen sequenced in a study of post-analysis software for immune sequencing data. Findings and limits, study-wide: The five TRBV segments detected at higher frequency in patients than in controls included TRBV5-6, TRBV5-1 and TRBV20-1.

Unique molecular identifiers had been added to the TCR beta cDNA libraries. TCRdb reprocessed the PCR reads with MiXCR, giving one entry per CDR3 protein. The sample has some 450,000 distinct CDR3 sequences, roughly 45% seen once. Their antigens are not known. Specimen: blood. The receptors stem from a girl between 5 and 17 years old with multiple sclerosis.

The CDR3 sequence: CASSFAPEVAEQYF. The DNA of the CDR3 is TGTGCCAGCAGCTTCGCTCCCGAGGTAGCGGAGCAGTATTTT. V and J are TRBV7-9 and TRBJ2-3, with D perhaps matching TRBD2 (6 bases). This CDR3 comprises 14 residues. Germline CDR1 reads SEHNR; CDR2 reads FQNEAQ (reference sequence). V lost 3 bases, J lost 11 bases, and 18 bases lay in between.

This sequence joins TRBV6-2 or TRBV6-3 and TRBJ2-7; D gene uncertain. CDR3 length equals 12 residues. The V end lost 3 bases, the J end lost 2 bases, and 5 bases lay between the germline ends. In germline, CDR1 is MNHEY, CDR2 SVGEGT. Written as DNA, the CDR3 is TGTGCCAGCAGTTATAAGGCCTACGAGCAGTACTTC. It codes for CASSYKAYEQYF.

The rearrangement joins TRBV20-1 to TRBJ2-1, with 8 positions matching TRBD2. The V gene's germline CDR1 is DFQATT and CDR2 SNEGSKA (reference sequence). The CDR3 sequence is 13 residues long. The ends lost 2 bases at V and 8 bases at J; junction bases unmatched: 5. CDR3 coding DNA: TGCAGTGCTAGATCGGCGGGGGGATATGAGCAGTTCTTC. Its protein is CSARSAGGYEQFF.

This clonotype has a handful of counts. The chain is built from TRBV15 and TRBJ2-1; the match to TRBD2 covers 8 bases. V lost 3 bases and J lost 1; bases outside the gene matches: 2. Germline V gene sequence: CDR1 LNHNV, CDR2 YYDKDF (reference sequence). This CDR3 is built from 15 residues. CDR3 bases: TGTGCCACCAGCAGTAGCGGGAAATCCTACAATGAGCAGTTCTTC. Its protein is CATSSSGKSYNEQFF.

The gene calls are TRBV25-1 and TRBJ2-5; unclear D gene. Germline-derived CDR1 and CDR2 are MGHDK and SYGVNS. The CDR3 is made up of 16 amino acids. With 4 bases removed from V and 5 bases from J, the gap between germline ends came to 20 bases. The CDR3 nucleotides read TGTGCCAGCAGTGCGGCAGGTCTTCAGTATTCGGAGACCCAGTACTTC. Its protein product is CASSAAGLQYSETQYF. Filled out from reference TRBV25-1 and TRBJ2-5, the complete variable domain reads EADIYQTPRYLVIGTGKKITLECSQTMGHDKMYWYQQDPGMELHLIHYSYGVNSTEKGDLSSESTVSRIRTEHFPLTLESARPSHTSQYLCASSAAGLQYSETQYFGPGTRLLVL.

J is TRBJ2-1 and V is TRBV10-2, with TRBD1 identical over 9 bases. Germline CDR1 and CDR2: WSHSY and SAAADI. The ends lost 7 bases at V and 4 bases at J; junction bases unmatched: 8. The length of the CDR3 is 15 residues. CDR3 loop: CASIERGQGYNEQFF. Written as DNA, the CDR3 is TGCGCCAGCATCGAGAGGGGACAGGGTTACAATGAGCAGTTCTTC.

About this clonotype: Mismatch with germline at one junction end may stem from a read error. The V and J genes are TRBV11-2 and TRBJ2-3; 10 bases match TRBD1. CDR1 and CDR2 from the germline V gene are SGHAT and FQNNGV. There are 16 residues in the CDR3. The CDR3 DNA follows: TGTGCCAGCACCTTAACCGGGACAGGGGGCACAGATACGCAGTATTTT. This translates into CASTLTGTGGTDTQYF.

The sample holds a few counts of this clonotype. This chain joins TRBV4-1 and TRBJ1-2; D remains ambiguous. V lost 0 bases to trimming and J lost 4 bases, with 15 bases between them. CDR1 MGHRA and CDR2 YSYEKL come from the germline V gene. The CDR3 is made up of 16 amino acids. CDR3 DNA sequence: TGCGCCAGCAGCCAAGAGTTACAGACCAGAGTCTATGGCTACACCTTC. Residues: CASSQELQTRVYGYTF.

The rearrangement links TRBV20-1 to TRBJ1-1; no definite D call. This CDR3 contains 15 residues. Germline V lookup: CDR1 DFQATT, CDR2 SNEGSKA (reference sequence). With 0 bases removed from V and 5 bases from J, the gap between germline ends came to 16 bases. The CDR3 coding sequence is TGCAGTGCTAGAGAGGATAAAGGGTCCTTAACTGAAGCTTTCTTT. It translates to CSAREDKGSLTEAFF.

This clonotype has a handful of counts. The genes are TRBV4-1 and TRBJ2-7; D remains unclear. Germline V gives CDR1 MGHRA, CDR2 YSYEKL. CDR3 length: 14 amino acids. Trimming pared 0 bases from V and 7 bases from J, leaving 13 bases between. In nucleotides, the CDR3 is TGCGCCAGCAGCCAAGATCGTATAGTGAAGGAGCAGTACTTC. This gives the protein CASSQDRIVKEQYF.

This sequence joins TRBV4-1 and TRBJ2-4, with 9 bases matching TRBD1. The last part of the DNA fits TRBJ2-7 better; the J call may be wrong. The CDR3 covers 15 residues. In germline, CDR1 is MGHRA, CDR2 YSYEKL. CDR3 sequence (DNA): TGCGCCAGCAGCCTCGCCGGGACAGGGAACGGCGAGCAGTACTTC. Translation: CASSLAGTGNGEQYF.